The T cell receptor (beta chain) under discussion was sequenced for a study of blood T cell repertoires in COVID-19. The length of the CDR3 is 14 residues. CDR1 MDHEN and CDR2 SYDVKM come from the germline V gene. V lost 6 bases to trimming and J lost 3 bases, with 14 bases between them. Profiled with immunoSEQ multiplex PCR; TCRdb holds only in-frame clones, not every one. This table has around 70,000 clones, 65% to 80% appearing once. The clonotype was recovered from a woman aged 50 to 65 with acute or convalescent COVID-19. Sequencing input: peripheral blood. The chain carries TRBV28 and TRBJ1-2, with a weak D call TRBD1 (6 bases). The CDR3 DNA sequence: TGTGCCAGCAGGATTAACAGGGTCTACTATGGCTACACCTTC. This codes for CASRINRVYYGYTF.